This TCR beta chain was sequenced during a study of CD4+ T cells in melanoma. The CDR3 runs to 16 residues. Sequencing was performed with immunoSEQ multiplex PCR; in TCRdb, only in-frame clones are kept and a portion is missing. The table has 110,000 to 150,000 clones, 80% to 95% seen once; the top ten hold 1.5%. This rearrangement joins TRBV21-1 to TRBJ2-1. TRBV21-1 corresponds to a pseudogene. The receptor was isolated from a human donor with melanoma. The CDR3: CASSRKNGRSYNEQFF. The CDR3 DNA is TGTGCCAGCAGCAGAAAAAACGGGCGCTCCTACAATGAGCAGTTCTTC.